This T cell receptor beta chain was recorded in a study of cytomegalovirus exposure and HLA in healthy donors. Trimming removed 6 bases at V and 3 bases at J, with 12 bases between. The CDR3 covers 13 residues. Germline CDR1 is SQVTM and CDR2 is ANQGSEA. This PCR relied on a set of 60 Vbeta primers and 13 Jbeta primers. Generated by immunoSEQ multiplex PCR, the TCRdb table keeps only in-frame clones and is missing some. Of fewer than 200,000 clones listed, 65% to 85% were seen once; the top ten hold roughly 6.6%. The TCR was taken from a man aged 35-49 years in good health and CMV-seropositive. The sample was PBMCs. V gene TRBV29-1 combines with J gene TRBJ2-1, with D maybe TRBD1 (5 bases). The CDR3 protein is CSVDTGFYNEQFF. In DNA, the CDR3 is TGCAGCGTGGATACAGGATTCTACAATGAGCAGTTCTTC.